This TCR beta chain stems from a study of identical twins. Findings and caveats of the study: Fewer insertions were carried by abundant cord blood beta clonotypes, but none was seen in memory repertoires. Zero-insertion analyses could be partly confounded by invariant MAIT and iNKT cells. Models, which agreed with sharing between unrelated individuals, nonetheless underestimated the out-of-frame TCR alpha sharing seen in monozygotic twins.

The V gene end was trimmed by 1 base and the J gene end by 4 bases; junction bases not matched to a gene: 3. CDR3 size: 14 residues. CDR1 is SGHDN and CDR2 is FVKESK in the germline V gene. Donors were all healthy Caucasians. Comments on this clonotype: Its antigen is not known.

TCRdb independently ran MiXCR on the 5' RACE reads; one entry per CDR3 protein. Of roughly 700,000 distinct CDR3 sequences listed, over 8.5% are singletons. This sample also appeared in a second study, on yellow fever vaccine responses in identical twins.

The specimen sequenced was PBMCs. The receptor comes from a young woman in good health. This chain links TRBV14 with TRBJ2-7; 8 bases are shared with TRBD1. CDR3 in amino acids: CASSQAQGAYEQYF. DNA for the CDR3: TGTGCCAGCAGCCAAGCCCAGGGGGCGTACGAGCAGTACTTC. Full variable domain (missing parts from reference TRBV14 and TRBJ2-7): EAGVTQFPSHSVIEKGQTVTLRCDPISGHDNLYWYRRVMGKEIKFLLHFVKESKQDESGMPNNRFLAERTGGTYSTLKVQPAELEDSGVYFCASSQAQGAYEQYFGPGTRLTVT.